This entry lists 32 T cell receptor beta chains sequenced from one sample in a study of blood T cell repertoires in COVID-19 (TCRdb year 2020). The library was prepared using the immunoSEQ multiplex PCR assay. The immuneACCESS repertoire file appears here via TCRdb, limited to in-frame rearrangements. These files lack a portion of the clones; in checked studies, under half of the deficit traces to unresolved V genes, and the cause of the others is not known. The sample table shows a few hundred thousand clones, and around 87% are seen once. The ten largest clones represent around 0.98% of the sample. The source material was peripheral blood. The source of these receptors is a woman in her forties with COVID-19, enrolled during active disease.

The chain joins TRBV5-1 to TRBJ2-3; D is unresolved. CDR3 size: 14 residues. In germline, CDR1 is SGHRS, CDR2 YFSETQ. With 4 bases removed from V and 0 bases from J, the gap between germline ends came to 9 bases. CDR3 nucleotides: TGCGCCAGCAGCCAGCGCACTAGCACAGATACGCAGTATTTT. It translates to CASSQRTSTDTQYF.

The rearrangement links TRBV20-1 to TRBJ1-5; no clear D gene. V was pared by 3 bases and J by 1 base, with 10 bases between. CDR1 is DFQATT and CDR2 is SNEGSKA in the germline V gene (reference sequence). This CDR3 spans 14 amino acids. This CDR3 reads CSASPRESNQPQHF. The CDR3 nucleotides read TGCAGTGCTAGTCCCCGGGAAAGCAATCAGCCCCAGCATTTT.

The chain carries TRBV12-3 or TRBV12-4 and TRBJ1-2; D ambiguous. CDR3 length: 13 amino acids. V lost 3 bases and J 10 bases, leaving 15 bases between the germline ends. CDR3 in amino acids: CASSFGKRLPYTF. The CDR3 nucleotides are TGTGCCAGCAGTTTTGGAAAGAGGTTGCCCTACACCTTC.

This clone came up a few times. The CDR3 loop is CASKTGVYTGELFF. CDR3 coding DNA: TGTGCCAGCAAGACAGGGGTTTACACCGGGGAGCTGTTTTTT. The rearrangement links TRBV28 to TRBJ2-2; TRBD1 matches at 8 bases. This CDR3 has 14 amino acids. The J segment lost 3 bases and the V segment lost 7 bases, leaving 4 bases of the junction unmatched. Germline V gives CDR1 MDHEN, CDR2 SYDVKM.

As DNA, the CDR3 is TGCGCCAGCAGCGCAGCGGGAGGGCCCTACAATGAGCAGTTCTTC. It specifies CASSAAGGPYNEQFF. The V and J genes are TRBV5-1 and TRBJ2-1; TRBD2 agrees at 10 bases. The CDR3 has 15 residues. Germline CDR1 reads SGHRS; CDR2 reads YFSETQ. Losses at the gene ends were 4 bases for V and 2 bases for J; bases not matched to a gene: 3.

V usage is TRBV6-2 or TRBV6-3 and J usage is TRBJ2-7; D not resolved. Trimming pared 5 bases from V and 4 bases from J, leaving 6 bases between. The germline CDR1 and CDR2 sequences are MNHEY and SVGEGT. CDR3 length: 11 residues. DNA of the CDR3: TGTGCCAGCAGTGACACTTACGAGCAGTACTTC. As protein: CASSDTYEQYF.

The chain is built from TRBV9 and TRBJ1-4, with 8 bases that match TRBD1. With 4 bases clipped from V and 0 bases from J, the junction kept 8 bases outside the gene matches. Germline CDR1 and CDR2: SGDLS and YYNGEE. The length of the CDR3 is 17 residues. The CDR3 region has the DNA TGTGCCAGCAGCTTTGGACAGGGCAGAGCAACTAATGAAAAACTGTTTTTT. Protein: CASSFGQGRATNEKLFF.

The chain joins TRBV27 to TRBJ1-1, with D perhaps TRBD1 (5 bases). The CDR3 consists of 16 residues. The V gene's germline CDR1 is MNHEY and CDR2 SMNVEV (reference sequence). Trimming took off 1 base at V and 1 base at J, with 13 bases between the two ends. CDR3 bases: TGTGCCAGCAGTTTATACTCCCGACAGCGGAACACTGAAGCTTTCTTT. Its translation: CASSLYSRQRNTEAFF.

On this clone itself: The identical CDR3 is also encoded by other nucleotide sequences in the sample. The rearrangement joins TRBV19 to TRBJ1-2; perhaps TRBD1 as D (5 bases). Per the germline V gene, CDR1 is LNHDA and CDR2 is SQIVND (reference sequence). Trimming left V 1 base short and J 10 bases short, with 10 bases between. This CDR3 comprises 12 residues. The chain's CDR3 is CASSIATGAYTF. The CDR3 DNA reads TGTGCCAGTAGTATAGCCACAGGCGCCTACACCTTC.

The chain uses TRBV28 and TRBJ1-4; 9 bases fit TRBD1. The germline V gene has CDR1 MDHEN and CDR2 SYDVKM. With V trimmed by 7 bases and J by 6 bases, 15 bases remained unmatched. CDR3 length equals 17 residues. The DNA of the CDR3 is TGTGCCAGCACCTCTGTCAAGCTACAGGGGGCGGATGAAAAACTGTTTTTT. This sequence encodes CASTSVKLQGADEKLFF.

The chain is built from TRBV19 and TRBJ2-4, with D possibly being TRBD1 (6 bases). With 5 bases removed from V and 0 bases from J, the gap between germline ends came to 11 bases. This CDR3 region has 15 residues. Germline CDR1 is LNHDA and CDR2 is SQIVND (reference sequence). CDR3: CASSRDNLAKNIQYF. DNA of the CDR3: TGTGCCAGTAGTCGGGACAACTTAGCCAAAAACATTCAGTACTTC.

The chain couples TRBV3-1 (or the pseudogene TRBV3-2) to TRBJ1-1; possibly TRBD1 for D (5 bases). This CDR3 region has 13 residues. Trimming took 3 bases from V and 4 from J, leaving 9 bases between them. Germline CDR1 is LGHDT and CDR2 is YNNKEL (reference sequence). The CDR3 sequence: CASSQHRSTEAFF. CDR3 nucleotide sequence: TGTGCCAGCAGCCAGCACAGGAGCACTGAAGCTTTCTTT.

CDR3: CASEYRGLGKGYTF. CDR3 coding DNA: TGTGCCAGTGAATACAGGGGGCTGGGGAAGGGCTACACCTTC. V gene TRBV19 combines with J gene TRBJ1-2; 9 bases match TRBD1. CDR3 size: 14 residues. Unmatched junction bases numbered 12, after V lost 8 bases and J lost 8 bases. CDR1 is LNHDA and CDR2 is SQIVND in the germline V gene (reference sequence).

The chain combines TRBV25-1 with TRBJ2-3, with 8 bases identical to TRBD2. The CDR3 runs 16 residues. CDR1 is MGHDK, CDR2 SYGVNS, per germline. With V trimmed by 3 bases and J by 2 bases, 7 bases remained unmatched. CDR3 sequence: CASSDPVAGTTDTQYF. CDR3 nucleotides: TGTGCCAGCAGTGACCCCGTAGCGGGAACCACAGATACGCAGTATTTT.

This CDR3 is CATSRAFTGGDEQYF. For the CDR3, the DNA is TGTGCCACCAGCAGAGCTTTCACAGGGGGCGACGAGCAGTACTTC. The gene calls are TRBV15 and TRBJ2-7; 9 nucleotides align to TRBD1. Trimming at V came to 1 base and at J to 5 bases, leaving 6 bases not matched to a gene. The length of the CDR3 is 15 residues. The germline V gene has CDR1 LNHNV and CDR2 YYDKDF (reference sequence).

The rearrangement uses TRBV25-1 and TRBJ2-1; 7 nucleotides agree with TRBD2. The CDR3 has 17 amino acids. The junction had 6 bases not matched to a gene; V was cut back by 1 base and J by 0 bases. Looked up from germline, CDR1 is MGHDK and CDR2 is SYGVNS. CDR3 amino acids: CASSEWGGRGSYNEQFF. Here the CDR3 DNA reads TGTGCCAGCAGTGAATGGGGTGGGAGGGGCTCCTACAATGAGCAGTTCTTC. The full variable domain, in which reference TRBV25-1 and TRBJ2-1 provide the parts outside the CDR3, is EADIYQTPRYLVIGTGKKITLECSQTMGHDKMYWYQQDPGMELHLIHYSYGVNSTEKGDLSSESTVSRIRTEHFPLTLESARPSHTSQYLCASSEWGGRGSYNEQFFGPGTRLTVL.

The table lists this clone with a count of one. The chain links TRBV6-2 or TRBV6-3 to TRBJ2-7; TRBD2 agrees at 7 bases. CDR3 length equals 17 residues. J gave up 0 bases and V 2 bases, and 10 bases lay outside the gene matches. Germline loops: CDR1 MNHEY, CDR2 SVGEGT. The CDR3 spells CASSYDVGGPHSYEQYF. The CDR3 DNA reads TGTGCCAGCAGTTACGATGTGGGAGGGCCTCACTCCTACGAGCAGTACTTC.

The rearrangement joins TRBV28 to TRBJ1-2, with no clear D. CDR3 length: 12 amino acids. The germline V gene encodes CDR1 MDHEN and CDR2 SYDVKM. V was cut by 6 bases and J by 1 base, with 6 bases left in between. The CDR3 DNA reads TGTGCCAGCAGCCAGGATAACTATGGCTACACCTTC. This translates into CASSQDNYGYTF.

A single count supports this clone. This CDR3 reads CASSLDRSNTEAFF. The DNA for the CDR3 is TGTGCCAGCAGCTTAGACAGGTCTAACACTGAAGCTTTCTTT. This chain joins TRBV7-3 and TRBJ1-1, with D perhaps matching TRBD1 (6 bases). Per the germline V gene, CDR1 is SGHTA and CDR2 is FQGTGA. V lost 2 bases, J lost 2 bases, and 9 bases lay in between. The CDR3 loop spans 14 amino acids.

The chain uses TRBV20-1 and TRBJ1-1; the match to TRBD1 covers 9 bases. In germline, CDR1 is DFQATT, CDR2 SNEGSKA (reference sequence). The ends lost 3 bases at V and 2 bases at J; junction bases unmatched: 7. The CDR3 has 15 amino acids. CDR3 region: CSASRTGARNTEAFF. The CDR3 DNA sequence: TGCAGTGCTAGTAGGACAGGGGCCCGCAACACTGAAGCTTTCTTT.

The rearrangement joins TRBV3-1 (or the pseudogene TRBV3-2) to TRBJ2-1, with D maybe TRBD1 (5 bases). V was shortened by 2 bases and J by 2 bases, with 10 bases between the two germline ends. This CDR3 region has 15 residues. Germline V gives CDR1 LGHDT, CDR2 YNNKEL (reference sequence). CDR3 nucleotides: TGTGCCAGCAGCCAATACGACAGTACCTACAATGAGCAGTTCTTC. This encodes CASSQYDSTYNEQFF.

This chain uses TRBV28 with TRBJ1-6, with 8 bases aligning to TRBD1. Losses at the gene ends were 2 bases for V and 5 bases for J; bases not matched to a gene: 2. The germline gives CDR1 MDHEN, CDR2 SYDVKM. The CDR3 consists of 15 residues. Written as DNA, the CDR3 is TGTGCCAGCAGTTTAAACAGGGGGAATAATTCACCCCTCCACTTT. It specifies CASSLNRGNNSPLHF.

The chain links TRBV5-1 to TRBJ2-1, with D perhaps matching TRBD1 (6 bases). Per the germline V gene, CDR1 is SGHRS and CDR2 is YFSETQ. The ends were cut back, 2 bases at V and 5 bases at J, with 11 bases in the middle. This CDR3 comprises 14 residues. CDR3 coding DNA: TGCGCCAGCAGCTTAACAGGGCCAGACAATGAGCAGTTCTTC. It yields the protein CASSLTGPDNEQFF.

The rearrangement uses TRBV5-1 and TRBJ2-7, with 7 bases fitting TRBD1. V shed 4 bases, J shed 5 bases, and the junction held 12 bases outside the gene matches. Germline V gene data show CDR1 as SGHRS and CDR2 as YFSETQ. CDR3 length: 15 residues. The CDR3 loop is CASSKLTGSTHEQYF. The CDR3 DNA reads as TGCGCCAGCAGCAAACTGACAGGGAGCACCCACGAGCAGTACTTC.

The CDR3 bases are TGTGCCAGCACGAAAACAAACAATGAGCAGTTCTTC. Translated, it gives CASTKTNNEQFF. The chain links TRBV6-6 to TRBJ2-1; D gene ambiguous. Germline values: CDR1 MNHNY, CDR2 SVGAGI (reference sequence). V was shortened by 7 bases and J by 5 bases, with 9 bases between the two germline ends. CDR3 length: 12 residues.

This chain connects TRBV19 to TRBJ2-7; 10 nucleotides line up with TRBD1. V trimming: 0 bases; J trimming: 2 bases; junction bases outside the gene matches: 7. The CDR3 spans 17 residues. Germline V gene lookup returns CDR1 LNHDA and CDR2 SQIVND (reference sequence). The CDR3 reads CASSIEAGQGPTYEQYF. The CDR3 DNA sequence: TGTGCCAGTAGTATAGAAGCGGGACAGGGGCCCACCTACGAGCAGTACTTC.

This sequence joins TRBV7-9 and TRBJ2-3; possibly TRBD2 for D (5 bases). This CDR3 spans 12 amino acids. The germline V gene encodes CDR1 SEHNR and CDR2 FQNEAQ (reference sequence). The germline V and J ends were trimmed by 6 bases and 11 bases, with 15 bases remaining between them. The DNA for the CDR3 is TGTGCCAGCAGTTCGGGGTCGGTATTGCAGTATTTT. Protein: CASSSGSVLQYF.

The V gene is TRBV27, the J gene TRBJ1-4; no clear D gene. Trimming removed 3 bases from V and 4 bases from J, with 9 bases in between. The CDR3 is 14 residues long. The V gene's germline CDR1 is MNHEY and CDR2 SMNVEV (reference sequence). The CDR3 coding sequence is TGTGCCAGCAGTTTCGGAGGAGGTAATGAAAAACTGTTTTTT. Its translation: CASSFGGGNEKLFF.

The rearrangement joins TRBV18 to TRBJ1-5, with 8 bases aligning to TRBD1. There are 15 residues in the CDR3. V was clipped by 6 bases and J by 1 base; unmatched bases: 5. The germline V gene has CDR1 KGHSH and CDR2 LQKENI. DNA for the CDR3: TGTGCCAGCTCTCGTGACAGGGGCAGCAATCAGCCCCAGCATTTT. Amino acids: CASSRDRGSNQPQHF. Looking up the rest from reference TRBV18 and TRBJ1-5 gives the full variable domain: NAGVMQNPRHLVRRRGQEARLRCSPMKGHSHVYWYRQLPEEGLKFMVYLQKENIIDESGMPKERFSAEFPKEGPSILRIQQVVRGDSAAYFCASSRDRGSNQPQHFGDGTRLSIL.

This rearrangement joins TRBV5-8 to TRBJ2-3, with D hard to call. The CDR3 runs to 15 residues. Per the germline V gene, CDR1 is SGHTS and CDR2 is YDEGEE. V was clipped by 10 bases and J by 0 bases, with 18 bases between them. CDR3 DNA sequence: TGTGCCGGCGTACGGAGTGGTTCTAGCACAGATACGCAGTATTTT. Encoded protein: CAGVRSGSSTDTQYF.

This clone was counted only a few times. The rearrangement links TRBV18 to TRBJ2-1; tentative D call: TRBD1 (6 bases). CDR3 size: 14 residues. Trimming left V 4 bases short and J 6 bases short, with 13 bases between. Germline V gives CDR1 KGHSH, CDR2 LQKENI. The CDR3: CASSRQDLGNEQFF. CDR3 sequence (DNA): TGTGCCAGCTCACGACAGGACCTGGGCAATGAGCAGTTCTTC. Variable domain in full (rest from reference TRBV18 and TRBJ2-1): NAGVMQNPRHLVRRRGQEARLRCSPMKGHSHVYWYRQLPEEGLKFMVYLQKENIIDESGMPKERFSAEFPKEGPSILRIQQVVRGDSAAYFCASSRQDLGNEQFFGPGTRLTVL.

V gene TRBV18 combines with J gene TRBJ2-7; 8 positions match TRBD1. This CDR3 has 14 residues. With 2 bases clipped from V and 2 bases from J, the junction kept 2 bases outside the gene matches. Germline values: CDR1 KGHSH, CDR2 LQKENI. The CDR3 nucleotides read TGTGCCAGCTCACCATGGACAGGGACCTACGAGCAGTACTTC. Amino acids: CASSPWTGTYEQYF.